This TCR beta chain was found in a study of T cell repertoires in cytomegalovirus infection. Background on the study: As its CMV epitopes, the study selected recently identified HLA-C-restricted and well-studied HLA-B-restricted targets. General observations from the study: Clonotypes of TCR beta that were HLA-C-restricted and CMV-specific dominated the ex vivo response.

From germline, CDR1 is SGHVS and CDR2 FQNEAQ. V lost 5 bases to trimming and J lost 2 bases; unmatched junction nucleotides: 9. This CDR3 region has 16 residues. This clonotype has ten or more counts. What it recognizes is unknown. TCRdb used MiXCR to reprocess the reads, holding one entry per CDR3 protein. The sample lists fewer than 1,000,000 distinct CDR3 sequences, approximately 32% occurring once. The receptor was derived from a human donor in good health (CMV status not recorded). Some clones in this sample may be carry-over from other donors' samples. The chain has TRBV7-8 and TRBJ1-5; TRBD1 matches 7 bases. The sequences come from cultured CD8+ T cells from PBMCs, collected from culture after CMV antigen stimulation. This CDR3 reads CASSPKTGNGNQPQHF. The DNA of the CDR3 is TGTGCCAGCAGCCCCAAGACAGGGAATGGCAATCAGCCCCAGCATTTT.